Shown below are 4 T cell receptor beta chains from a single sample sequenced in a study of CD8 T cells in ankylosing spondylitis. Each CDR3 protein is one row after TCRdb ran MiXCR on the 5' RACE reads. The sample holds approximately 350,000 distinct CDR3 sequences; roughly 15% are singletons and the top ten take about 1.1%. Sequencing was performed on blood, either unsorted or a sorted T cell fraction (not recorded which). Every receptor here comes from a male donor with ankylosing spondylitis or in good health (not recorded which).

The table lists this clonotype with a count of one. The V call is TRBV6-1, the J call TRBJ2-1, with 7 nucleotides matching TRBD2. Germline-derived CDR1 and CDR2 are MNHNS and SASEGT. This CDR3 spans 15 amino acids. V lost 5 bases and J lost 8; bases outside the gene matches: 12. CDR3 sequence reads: CASSRLATIKDEQFF. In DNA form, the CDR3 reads TGTGCCAGCAGTCGACTAGCCACAATTAAGGATGAGCAGTTCTTC.

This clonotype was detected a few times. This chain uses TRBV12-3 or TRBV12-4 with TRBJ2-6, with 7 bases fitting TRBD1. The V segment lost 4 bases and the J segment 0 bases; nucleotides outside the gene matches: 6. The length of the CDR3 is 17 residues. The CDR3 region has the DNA TGTGCCAGCAGTTGGGACAGCCCCCTCTCTGGGGCCAACGTCCTGACTTTC. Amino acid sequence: CASSWDSPLSGANVLTF.

Written as DNA, the CDR3 is TGCAGTGCTAGGAGCGGGGGGCGGTACGAGCAGTACTTC. This gives the protein CSARSGGRYEQYF. This rearrangement joins TRBV20-1 to TRBJ2-7; TRBD2 agrees at 9 bases. The V gene end was trimmed by 3 bases and the J gene end by 4 bases; junction bases not matched to a gene: 4. Germline V gives CDR1 DFQATT, CDR2 SNEGSKA (reference sequence). This CDR3 spans 13 amino acids.

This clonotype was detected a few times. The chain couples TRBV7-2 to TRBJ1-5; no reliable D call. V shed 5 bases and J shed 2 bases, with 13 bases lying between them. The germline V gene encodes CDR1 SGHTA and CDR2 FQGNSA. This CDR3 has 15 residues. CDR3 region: CASSPESLRNQPQHF. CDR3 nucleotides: TGTGCCAGCAGCCCAGAGAGCCTACGCAATCAGCCCCAGCATTTT.